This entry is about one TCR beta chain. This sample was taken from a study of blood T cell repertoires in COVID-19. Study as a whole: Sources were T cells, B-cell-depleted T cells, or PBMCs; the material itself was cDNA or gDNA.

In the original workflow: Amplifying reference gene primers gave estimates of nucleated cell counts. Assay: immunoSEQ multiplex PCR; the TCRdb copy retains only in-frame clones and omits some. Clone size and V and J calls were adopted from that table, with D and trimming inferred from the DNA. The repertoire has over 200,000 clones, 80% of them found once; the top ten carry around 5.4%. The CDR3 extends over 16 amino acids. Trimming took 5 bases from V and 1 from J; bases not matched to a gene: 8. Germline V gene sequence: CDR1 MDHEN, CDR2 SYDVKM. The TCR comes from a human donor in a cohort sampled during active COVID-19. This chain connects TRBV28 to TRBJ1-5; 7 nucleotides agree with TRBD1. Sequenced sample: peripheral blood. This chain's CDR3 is CASSSFGTDSNQPQHF. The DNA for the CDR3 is TGTGCCAGCAGTAGTTTCGGGACAGACAGCAATCAGCCCCAGCATTTT.